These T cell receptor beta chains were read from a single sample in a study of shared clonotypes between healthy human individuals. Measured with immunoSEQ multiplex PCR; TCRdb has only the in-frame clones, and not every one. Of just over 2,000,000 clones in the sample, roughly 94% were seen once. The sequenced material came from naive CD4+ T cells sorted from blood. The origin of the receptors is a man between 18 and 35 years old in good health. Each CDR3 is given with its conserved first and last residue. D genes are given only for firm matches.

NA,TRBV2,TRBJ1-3,CASSEGAGNGNTIYF
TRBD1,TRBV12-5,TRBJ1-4,CASGLWTGYGEKLFF
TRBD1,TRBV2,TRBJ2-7,CASSFTGGRYEQYF
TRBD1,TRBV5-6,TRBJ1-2,CASSPDRGYLYGYTF
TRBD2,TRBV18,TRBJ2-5,CASSPSTGGTGETQYF
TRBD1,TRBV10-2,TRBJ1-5,CASSGKGTGLAPQHF
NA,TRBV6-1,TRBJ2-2,CASRTVLSGGELFF
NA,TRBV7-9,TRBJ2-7,CASSSQGGGTYEQYF
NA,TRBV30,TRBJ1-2,CAWRPQRGYTF
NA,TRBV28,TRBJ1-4,CASSLAGAANEKLFF
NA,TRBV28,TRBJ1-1,CASSLIGEAFF
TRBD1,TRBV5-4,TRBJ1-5,CANSNLTGGGNQPQHF
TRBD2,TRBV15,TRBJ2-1,CATSRVLGSGRRLSYNEQFF
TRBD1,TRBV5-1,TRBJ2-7,CASSVSGGTYEQYF
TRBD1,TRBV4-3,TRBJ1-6,CASSQDGTANSPLHF
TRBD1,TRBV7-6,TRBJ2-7,CASSRGRGITYEQYF
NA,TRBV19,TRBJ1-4,CATRGVRDDHEKLFF
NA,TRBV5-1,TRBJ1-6,CASSLIGDGYNSPLHF
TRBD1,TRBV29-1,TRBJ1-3,CSVGTRQGADTIYF
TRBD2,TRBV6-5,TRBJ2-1,CASSYLAGGPWNEQFF
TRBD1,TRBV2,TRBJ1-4,CASSDSPGQGVKLFF
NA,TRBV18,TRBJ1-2,CASSQVEGGYTF
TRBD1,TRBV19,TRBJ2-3,CASNSGQGSTDTQYF
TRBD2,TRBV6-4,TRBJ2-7,CASRLAGGSYEQYF
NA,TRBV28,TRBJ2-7,CASNEGRSYEQYF
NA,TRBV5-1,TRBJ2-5,CASSLYGAGETQYF
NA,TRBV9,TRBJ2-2,CASSTPGGLGPGELFF
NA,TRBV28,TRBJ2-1,CASSLVLDEQFF
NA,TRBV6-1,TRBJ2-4,CASTRGGEENIQYF
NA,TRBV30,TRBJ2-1,CAWSVPPDNEQFF
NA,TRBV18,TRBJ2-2,CASSPGVQRGPGELFF